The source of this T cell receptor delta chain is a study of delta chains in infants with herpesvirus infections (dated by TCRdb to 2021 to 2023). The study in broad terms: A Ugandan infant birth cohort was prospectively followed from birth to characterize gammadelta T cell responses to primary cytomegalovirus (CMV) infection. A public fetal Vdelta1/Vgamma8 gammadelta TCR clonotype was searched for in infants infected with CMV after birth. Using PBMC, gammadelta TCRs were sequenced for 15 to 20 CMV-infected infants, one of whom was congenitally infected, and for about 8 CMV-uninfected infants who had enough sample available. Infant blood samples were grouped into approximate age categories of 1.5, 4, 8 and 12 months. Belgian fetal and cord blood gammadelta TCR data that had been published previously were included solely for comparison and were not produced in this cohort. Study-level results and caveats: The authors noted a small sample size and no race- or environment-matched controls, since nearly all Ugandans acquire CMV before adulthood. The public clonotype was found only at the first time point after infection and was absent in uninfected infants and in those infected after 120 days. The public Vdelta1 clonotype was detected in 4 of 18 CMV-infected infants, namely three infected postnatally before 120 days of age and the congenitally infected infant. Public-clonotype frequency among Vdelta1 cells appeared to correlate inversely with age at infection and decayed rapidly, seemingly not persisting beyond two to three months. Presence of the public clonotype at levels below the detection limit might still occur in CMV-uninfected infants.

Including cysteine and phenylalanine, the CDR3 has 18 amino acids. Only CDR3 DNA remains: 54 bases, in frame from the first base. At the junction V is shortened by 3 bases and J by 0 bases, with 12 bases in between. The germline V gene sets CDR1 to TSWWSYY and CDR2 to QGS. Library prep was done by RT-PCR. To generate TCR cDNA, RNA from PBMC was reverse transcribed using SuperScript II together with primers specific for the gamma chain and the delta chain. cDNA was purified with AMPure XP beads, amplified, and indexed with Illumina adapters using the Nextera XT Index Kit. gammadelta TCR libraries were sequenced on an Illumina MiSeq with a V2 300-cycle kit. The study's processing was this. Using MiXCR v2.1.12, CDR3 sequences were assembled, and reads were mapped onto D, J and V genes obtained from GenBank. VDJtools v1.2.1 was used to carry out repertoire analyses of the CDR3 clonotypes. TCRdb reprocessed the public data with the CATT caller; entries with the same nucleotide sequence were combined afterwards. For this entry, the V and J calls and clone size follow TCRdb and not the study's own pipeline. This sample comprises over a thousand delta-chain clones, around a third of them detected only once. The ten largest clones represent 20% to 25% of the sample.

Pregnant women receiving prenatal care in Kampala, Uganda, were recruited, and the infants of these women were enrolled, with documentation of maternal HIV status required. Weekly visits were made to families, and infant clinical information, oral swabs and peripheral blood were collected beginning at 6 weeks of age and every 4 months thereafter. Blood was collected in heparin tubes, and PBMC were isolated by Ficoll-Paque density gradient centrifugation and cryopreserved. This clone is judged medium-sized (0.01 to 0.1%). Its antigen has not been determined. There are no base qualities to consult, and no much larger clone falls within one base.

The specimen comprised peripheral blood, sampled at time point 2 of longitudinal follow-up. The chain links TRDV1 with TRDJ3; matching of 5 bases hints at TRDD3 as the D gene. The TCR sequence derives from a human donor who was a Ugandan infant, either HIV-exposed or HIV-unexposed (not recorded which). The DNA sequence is TGTGCTCTTGGGGATTCTTACTGGCCCTCCTGGGACACCCGACAGATGTTTTTC. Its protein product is CALGDSYWPSWDTRQMFF.